The 13 T cell receptor beta chains in this list originate from one sample, sequenced in a study of T cells in Graves' hyperthyroidism and ophthalmopathy. The TCR beta CDR3 regions underwent amplification using RNA transcripts as the source. The study used the HTBI primer set for a first-round RT-PCR of the TCR CDR3. TCRdb fed the multiplex PCR reads into MiXCR, producing one record per CDR3 protein. The sample carries hundreds of thousands of distinct CDR3 sequences, 35% to 45% recorded once. Sequencing was done on a sample of blood. The receptors were sampled from a man between 18 and 35 years old with Graves' hyperthyroidism.

V and J are TRBV19 and TRBJ2-7; the D gene is possibly TRBD2 (5 bases). The germline V gene has CDR1 LNHDA and CDR2 SQIVND (reference sequence). The V gene lost 3 bases and the J gene lost 5 bases, with 20 bases spanning the gap. The CDR3 loop spans 16 amino acids. The CDR3 is CASSISASSYPDEQYF. In nucleotides, the CDR3 is TGTGCCAGTAGTATCTCGGCTAGCAGTTACCCGGACGAGCAGTACTTC. The variable domain in full, with the rest retrieved from reference TRBV19 and TRBJ2-7, is DGGITQSPKYLFRKEGQNVTLSCEQNLNHDAMYWYRQDPGQGLRLIYYSQIVNDFQKGDIAEGYSVSREKKESFPLTVTSAQKNPTAFYLCASSISASSYPDEQYFGPGTRLTVT.

V usage is TRBV20-1 and J usage is TRBJ1-5, with TRBD1 identical over 9 bases. The germline CDR1 and CDR2 sequences are DFQATT and SNEGSKA (reference sequence). V trimming: 3 bases; J trimming: 6 bases; junction bases outside the gene matches: 9. CDR3 length: 15 amino acids. CDR3 coding DNA: TGCAGTGCTAGTACCGGTGGGACAGGGAGTCAGCCCCAGCATTTT. Residues: CSASTGGTGSQPQHF.

CDR3 residues: CSVAGSGEGTDTQYF. DNA of the CDR3: TGCAGCGTAGCAGGTTCGGGGGAGGGCACAGATACGCAGTATTTT. The chain joins TRBV29-1 to TRBJ2-3, with a possible D match to TRBD2 (6 bases). The CDR3 sequence is 15 residues long. The germline V gene has CDR1 SQVTM and CDR2 ANQGSEA. V was trimmed by 6 bases and J by 1 base, leaving 17 bases between them.

This clonotype was counted at least ten times. The chain employs TRBV10-3 and TRBJ1-5; possible D gene TRBD1, 5 bases. The CDR3 covers 15 residues. Trimming removed 4 bases at V and 2 bases at J, with 12 bases between. Germline V gene lookup returns CDR1 ENHRY and CDR2 SYGVKD. The chain's CDR3 is CAISGGAGGNQPQHF. The DNA for the CDR3 is TGTGCCATCAGTGGGGGCGCGGGAGGCAATCAGCCCCAGCATTTT.

Comments on this clonotype: One end of the junction fails to match germline, which may point to a read error. V gene TRBV7-9 combines with J gene TRBJ2-7, with 10 bases that match TRBD1. The CDR3 is made up of 15 amino acids. Per the germline V gene, CDR1 is SEHNR and CDR2 is FQNEAQ (reference sequence). CDR3 DNA: TGTGCCAGCAGCTCGCGACAGGGGGCGATCTACGAGCAGTGCTTC. Its translation: CASSSRQGAIYEQCF.

The sample holds many counts of this clonotype. The rearrangement links TRBV20-1 to TRBJ1-2; D is uncertain. Per the germline V gene, CDR1 is DFQATT and CDR2 is SNEGSKA (reference sequence). The V gene lost 5 bases and the J gene lost 1 base, with 5 bases spanning the gap. CDR3 length: 11 residues. The CDR3 reads CSAGINYGYTF. CDR3 nucleotides: TGCAGTGCTGGCATTAACTATGGCTACACCTTC.

Of note for this clonotype: A much larger clone lies a single base off, so this may be a read error. This chain links TRBV25-1 with TRBJ1-5, with 8 bases identical to TRBD1. CDR3 length: 15 residues. V was clipped by 2 bases and J by 5 bases; unmatched bases: 5. Germline V lookup: CDR1 MGHDK, CDR2 SYGVNS. CDR3 loop: CASSEGGQGDQPQHF. CDR3 bases: TGTGCCAGCAGTGAAGGAGGACAGGGTGATCAGCCCCAGCATTTT.

The chain combines TRBV7-2 with TRBJ2-7; 8 nucleotides agree with TRBD1. Unmatched junction bases numbered 8, after V lost 5 bases and J lost 5 bases. This CDR3 has 14 amino acids. CDR1 is SGHTA, CDR2 FQGNSA, per germline. CDR3 in amino acids: CASSQPQGANEQYF. The CDR3 DNA is TGTGCCAGCAGCCAACCCCAGGGGGCAAACGAGCAGTACTTC.

Concerning this clonotype itself: This sequence may be a read error, since a much larger clone differs from it by one base. The chain recombines TRBV20-1 with TRBJ2-5; 12 bases fit TRBD2. The V gene's germline CDR1 is DFQATT and CDR2 SNEGSKA (reference sequence). The CDR3 covers 15 residues. With V trimmed by 0 bases and J by 9 bases, 8 bases remained unmatched. This chain's CDR3 is CSARDAASGRAPQYF. In DNA form, the CDR3 reads TGCAGTGCTAGAGATGCGGCTAGCGGGAGGGCGCCCCAGTACTTC.

As regards this clonotype: At one end, the junction sequence differs from germline, possibly due to a read error. The chain carries TRBV7-9 and TRBJ2-7, with D possibly TRBD2 on 6 matching bases. The J call may be in error: the DNA end matches TRBJ2-1 better. Germline CDR1 SEHNR, CDR2 FQNEAQ (reference sequence). CDR3 length equals 14 residues. The CDR3 loop is CASSPNLGSKEQFF. For the CDR3, the DNA is TGCGCCAGCAGCCCCAACCTCGGGAGTAAAGAGCAGTTCTTC.

The chain links TRBV2 to TRBJ2-2; 8 bases match TRBD2. The CDR3 totals 15 residues. CDR1 and CDR2 (germline): SNHLY, FYNNEI. V dropped 4 bases and J dropped 2; count of bases not matched to a gene: 3. CDR3 in amino acids: CASSVLADNTGELFF. The CDR3 DNA sequence: TGTGCCAGCAGTGTACTAGCGGACAACACCGGGGAGCTGTTTTTT. Full variable domain (rest looked up from reference TRBV2 and TRBJ2-2): EPEVTQTPSHQVTQMGQEVILRCVPISNHLYFYWYRQILGQKVEFLVSFYNNEISEKSEIFDDQFSVERPDGSNFTLKIRSTKLEDSAMYFCASSVLADNTGELFFGEGSRLTVL.

The sample holds many counts of this clonotype. V gene TRBV9 combines with J gene TRBJ1-5; D call uncertain. Germline CDR1 and CDR2: SGDLS and YYNGEE. The CDR3 runs to 15 residues. V shed 4 bases and J shed 4 bases, with 15 bases lying between them. The CDR3 DNA is TGTGCCAGCAGCCAAGGACCCGCGCTAAATCAGCCCCAGCATTTT. Residues: CASSQGPALNQPQHF. Supplemented by reference TRBV9 and TRBJ1-5, the full variable domain reads DSGVTQTPKHLITATGQRVTLRCSPRSGDLSVYWYQQSLDQGLQFLIQYYNGEERAKGNILERFSAQQFPDLHSELNLSSLELGDSALYFCASSQGPALNQPQHFGDGTRLSIL.

This chain uses TRBV11-3 with TRBJ1-2; weak D call: TRBD1 (5 bases). There are 15 residues in the CDR3. Germline CDR1 is SGHNT and CDR2 is YENEEA. V was shortened by 5 bases and J by 3 bases, with 16 bases between the two germline ends. The CDR3 region is CASSPRRDGYYGYTF. The DNA for the CDR3 is TGTGCCAGCAGCCCGCGAAGGGACGGATACTATGGCTACACCTTC. The whole variable domain, remainder taken from reference TRBV11-3 and TRBJ1-2, is EAGVVQSPRYKIIEKKQPVAFWCNPISGHNTLYWYLQNLGQGPELLIRYENEEAVDDSQLPKDRFSAERLKGVDSTLKIQPAELGDSAVYLCASSPRRDGYYGYTFGSGTRLTVV.